The next 25 T cell receptor beta chains were all read from a single sample in a study of CD8 T cells in ankylosing spondylitis. One entry per CDR3 protein results from TCRdb running MiXCR on the 5' RACE reads. This table holds roughly 220,000 distinct CDR3 sequences, 10% to 13% found once. Sequences were obtained from blood, either unsorted or a sorted T cell fraction (not recorded which). The receptor source for this set is a male donor with ankylosing spondylitis or in good health (not recorded which).

This clonotype has at least ten counts. V and J are TRBV18 and TRBJ2-2; tentatively, D is TRBD1 (6 bases). CDR1 and CDR2 (germline): KGHSH, LQKENI. V was cut by 2 bases and J by 3 bases, with 10 bases left in between. The CDR3 runs 15 residues. CDR3 in amino acids: CASSPGGMYTGELFF. CDR3 coding DNA: TGTGCCAGCTCACCAGGGGGCATGTACACCGGGGAGCTGTTTTTT.

In this sample, this clonotype turned up many times. V and J are TRBV2 and TRBJ1-2, with 9 nucleotides matching TRBD1. The CDR3 extends over 15 amino acids. CDR1 is SNHLY, CDR2 FYNNEI, per germline. V trimming: 3 bases; J trimming: 8 bases; junction bases outside the gene matches: 10. CDR3 bases: TGTGCCAGCAGTGATGCAGGACAGGGGTCGCGCGGCTACACCTTC. It is translated as CASSDAGQGSRGYTF.

This clonotype was observed a few times. The chain has TRBV19 and TRBJ2-4; D not certain. The V gene's germline CDR1 is LNHDA and CDR2 SQIVND (reference sequence). The ends were cut back, 8 bases at V and 8 bases at J, with 10 bases in the middle. This CDR3 region has 11 residues. The CDR3 nucleotides read TGTGCCAGTTCGGCTAGAGACATTCAGTACTTC. Translating it yields CASSARDIQYF.

This clonotype was detected only a few times. CDR3 protein: CASSQGVPTEAFF. CDR3 DNA sequence: TGTGCCAGCAGCCAAGGGGTTCCCACTGAAGCTTTCTTT. The genes are TRBV3-1 and TRBJ1-1; the D is unclear. The CDR3 runs to 13 residues. Germline V lookup: CDR1 LGHDT, CDR2 YNNKEL (reference sequence). Trimming took off 1 base at V and 4 bases at J, with 7 bases between the two ends. Complete variable domain (other parts from reference TRBV3-1 and TRBJ1-1): DTAVSQTPKYLVTQMGNDKSIKCEQNLGHDTMYWYKQDSKKFLKIMFSYNNKELIINETVPNRFSPKSPDKAHLNLHINSLELGDSAVYFCASSQGVPTEAFFGQGTRLTVV.

This clonotype was observed at least ten times. V and J are TRBV5-1 and TRBJ2-5; 9 bases map to TRBD2. The CDR3 has 15 residues. Germline values: CDR1 SGHRS, CDR2 YFSETQ. The J segment lost 0 bases and the V segment lost 4 bases, leaving 4 bases of the junction unmatched. CDR3 amino acids: CASSGLAGDQETQYF. The CDR3 DNA reads TGCGCCAGCAGCGGATTAGCGGGGGACCAAGAGACCCAGTACTTC.

The V call is TRBV12-5, the J call TRBJ2-1; no clear D gene. The germline CDR1 and CDR2 sequences are LGHNT and FRNRAP. The germline V and J ends were trimmed by 3 bases and 6 bases, with 9 bases remaining between them. This CDR3 comprises 13 residues. The CDR3 protein is CASGFTSGNEQFF. The DNA of the CDR3 is TGTGCTAGTGGTTTCACCTCGGGCAATGAGCAGTTCTTC.

In its sample, this clonotype was seen many times. This chain connects TRBV5-1 to TRBJ1-1, with D possibly being TRBD1 (6 bases). Trimming removed 3 bases from V and 1 base from J, with 10 bases in between. CDR1 SGHRS and CDR2 YFSETQ come from the germline V gene. There are 14 residues in the CDR3. In DNA form, the CDR3 reads TGCGCCAGCAGCTACAGGGACGGGAACACTGAAGCTTTCTTT. Translation gives CASSYRDGNTEAFF.

This clonotype showed up just a few times. V and J are TRBV24-1 and TRBJ1-4, with a possible D match to TRBD1 (5 bases). The germline V and J ends were trimmed by 7 bases and 6 bases, with 17 bases remaining between them. The CDR3 consists of 15 residues. Germline values: CDR1 KGHDR, CDR2 SFDVKD. CDR3: CATSQKRQKDEKLFF. CDR3 nucleotide sequence: TGTGCCACCAGCCAGAAACGACAGAAAGATGAAAAACTGTTTTTT.

This clonotype has just a few counts. The J gene is TRBJ2-7, the V gene TRBV7-9; D ambiguous. This CDR3 region has 11 residues. Trimming took 5 bases from V and 3 from J, leaving 5 bases between them. Germline lookup yields CDR1 SEHNR and CDR2 FQNEAQ (reference sequence). In DNA, the CDR3 is TGTGCCAGCAGCGAGGACTACGAGCAGTACTTC. Its protein product is CASSEDYEQYF.

At least ten counts were recorded for this clonotype. The rearrangement uses TRBV7-2 and TRBJ2-1, with 11 bases lining up with TRBD2. The CDR3 is 16 amino acids. Germline V CDR1 and CDR2: SGHTA, FQGNSA. V was pared by 3 bases and J by 2 bases, with 3 bases of the junction left unmatched. CDR3 bases: TGTGCCAGCAGCTTTGGGACTAGCGGACCCTACAATGAGCAGTTCTTC. It translates to CASSFGTSGPYNEQFF.

This clonotype was found many times. CDR3 coding DNA: TGTGCCAGCAGCTTAGTGAGGTTCTCTGGGGCCAACGTCCTGACTTTC. Translating it yields CASSLVRFSGANVLTF. The gene calls are TRBV7-8 and TRBJ2-6, with D unclear. CDR1 is SGHVS, CDR2 FQNEAQ, per germline. The ends were cut back, 1 base at V and 0 bases at J, with 7 bases in the middle. The CDR3 runs to 16 residues.

This clonotype was counted between two and nine times. This chain links TRBV20-1 with TRBJ2-2, with 12 positions matching TRBD1. CDR3 length equals 16 residues. The V segment lost 0 bases and the J segment 6 bases; nucleotides outside the gene matches: 5. CDR1 and CDR2 (germline): DFQATT, SNEGSKA (reference sequence). The CDR3 DNA reads TGCAGTGCTAGAGACAAGGGACAGGGGGCCTCCGGGGAGCTGTTTTTT. Amino acid sequence: CSARDKGQGASGELFF.

The gene calls are TRBV7-9 and TRBJ2-7, with D uncertain. The V and J ends lost 2 bases and 0 bases respectively, with 8 bases between them. This CDR3 comprises 14 residues. In germline, CDR1 is SEHNR, CDR2 FQNEAQ (reference sequence). The chain's CDR3 is CASSLSSTSYEQYF. CDR3 bases: TGTGCCAGCAGCTTATCCAGCACCTCCTACGAGCAGTACTTC.

In its sample, this clonotype was seen many times. V and J are TRBV7-2 and TRBJ2-3, with D perhaps TRBD2 (7 bases). Germline-derived CDR1 and CDR2 are SGHTA and FQGNSA. CDR3 size: 14 residues. V was shortened by 6 bases and J by 1 base, with 11 bases between the two germline ends. CDR3 in amino acids: CASSWGGRTDTQYF. CDR3 DNA: TGTGCCAGCAGTTGGGGGGGCCGCACAGATACGCAGTATTTT.

This clonotype was seen repeatedly, ten times or more. The chain couples TRBV7-2 to TRBJ1-6, with D unresolved. This CDR3 comprises 12 residues. V was pared by 3 bases and J by 7 bases, with 4 bases between. CDR1 is SGHTA and CDR2 is FQGNSA in the germline V gene. The CDR3 DNA reads as TGTGCCAGCAGCTTGATCAATTCACCCCTCCACTTT. It yields the protein CASSLINSPLHF.

J is TRBJ1-5 and V is TRBV7-3, with D unclear. Trimming shortened V by 6 bases and J by 5 bases, and 5 bases separated the two germline ends. The CDR3 is 11 amino acids. Looked up from germline, CDR1 is SGHTA and CDR2 is FQGTGA. CDR3 DNA sequence: TGTGCCAGCAGTTACCATCAGCCCCAGCATTTT. Encoded protein: CASSYHQPQHF.

This clonotype was recorded a few times. The rearrangement joins TRBV7-2 to TRBJ2-1, with a possible D match to TRBD1 (5 bases). Deletions cut 0 bases from V and 0 bases from J, with 6 bases between. The CDR3 extends over 15 amino acids. Germline CDR1 SGHTA, CDR2 FQGNSA. CDR3 sequence reads: CASSLADSSYNEQFF. The CDR3 DNA sequence: TGTGCCAGCAGCTTAGCTGACAGCTCCTACAATGAGCAGTTCTTC.

This clonotype was seen repeatedly, ten times or more. The chain links TRBV7-6 to TRBJ2-7; no definite D call. V dropped 2 bases and J dropped 4 bases, with 9 bases sitting between them. The CDR3 extends over 13 amino acids. Germline loops: CDR1 SGHVS, CDR2 FNYEAQ. The CDR3 nucleotides are TGTGCCAGCAGCTTAAGGCCCAGTTACGAGCAGTACTTC. This gives the protein CASSLRPSYEQYF.

As to this clonotype: A read error may produce the germline difference seen at one junction end. The J gene is TRBJ2-1, the V gene TRBV27, with 9 bases that match TRBD1. There are 14 residues in the CDR3. The germline gives CDR1 MNHEY, CDR2 SMNVEV (reference sequence). CDR3 loop: CASRGQGSYNGQFF. The DNA of the CDR3 is TGTGCCAGCAGGGGACAGGGTTCCTACAATGGGCAGTTCTTC.

A word on this clonotype: A much larger clone differs by one base, so this may be a read error. The chain combines TRBV10-3 with TRBJ1-5; 10 bases agree with TRBD1. Germline CDR1 reads ENHRY; CDR2 reads SYGVKD. The CDR3 extends over 17 amino acids. V shed 0 bases, J shed 5 bases, and the junction held 7 bases outside the gene matches. The CDR3 reads CAISESRTGGAYQPQHF. The CDR3 nucleotides are TGTGCCATCAGTGAGTCTCGGACAGGGGGAGCCTATCAGCCCCAGCATTTT.

Concerning this clonotype itself: A much larger clone lies one base from this, so it may be a read error. The conserved closing phenylalanine or tryptophan is absent in this CDR3, likely reflecting a read error. The rearrangement links TRBV18 to TRBJ2-1; D call uncertain. Trimming removed 7 bases from V and 0 bases from J, with 13 bases in between. CDR1 and CDR2 (germline): KGHSH, LQKENI. The CDR3 extends over 15 amino acids. The CDR3 here is CASYHEVSSYNEQFL. The DNA of the CDR3 is TGTGCCAGCTACCATGAGGTGAGCTCCTACAATGAGCAGTTCCTC.

This clonotype was observed many times. V and J are TRBV5-1 and TRBJ1-1; the D gene is possibly TRBD1 (5 bases). Germline-derived CDR1 and CDR2 are SGHRS and YFSETQ. The CDR3 runs 14 residues. V lost 0 bases, J lost 8 bases, and 14 bases lay in between. CDR3 region: CASSLGRAQQEAFF. The CDR3 DNA follows: TGCGCCAGCAGCTTGGGCAGGGCGCAACAAGAAGCTTTCTTT.

This clonotype was counted ten times or more. This rearrangement joins TRBV9 to TRBJ2-7; D ambiguous. V lost 3 bases and J 4 bases, leaving 17 bases between the germline ends. In germline, CDR1 is SGDLS, CDR2 YYNGEE. The CDR3 consists of 15 residues. The CDR3 loop is CASSGPGLDSYEQYF. In DNA, the CDR3 is TGTGCCAGCAGCGGACCAGGCCTCGACTCGTACGAGCAGTACTTC.

This clonotype was recorded many times. The CDR3 bases are TGTGCCAGCAGAACAGTCGGGGGGCTTCACGAGCAGTACTTC. The encoded protein is CASRTVGGLHEQYF. The chain recombines TRBV5-6 with TRBJ2-7, with D perhaps TRBD2 (7 bases). V was shortened by 5 bases and J by 5 bases, with 17 bases between the two germline ends. The V gene's germline CDR1 is SGHDT and CDR2 YYEEEE. The CDR3 loop spans 14 amino acids. The full variable domain, its missing parts supplied by reference TRBV5-6 and TRBJ2-7, is DAGVTQSPTHLIKTRGQQVTLRCSPKSGHDTVSWYQQALGQGPQFIFQYYEEEERQRGNFPDRFSGHQFPNYSSELNVNALLLGDSALYLCASRTVGGLHEQYFGPGTRLTVT.

The CDR3 DNA follows: TGTGCCAGCACCCGCGCAGGGGTAGGGTATGGCTACACCTTC. Encoded protein: CASTRAGVGYGYTF. This sequence joins TRBV6-1 and TRBJ1-2, with TRBD1 as a possible D gene (6 bases). V gave up 7 bases and J gave up 5 bases, with 17 bases separating them. CDR3 length equals 14 residues. Germline V gene sequence: CDR1 MNHNS, CDR2 SASEGT.